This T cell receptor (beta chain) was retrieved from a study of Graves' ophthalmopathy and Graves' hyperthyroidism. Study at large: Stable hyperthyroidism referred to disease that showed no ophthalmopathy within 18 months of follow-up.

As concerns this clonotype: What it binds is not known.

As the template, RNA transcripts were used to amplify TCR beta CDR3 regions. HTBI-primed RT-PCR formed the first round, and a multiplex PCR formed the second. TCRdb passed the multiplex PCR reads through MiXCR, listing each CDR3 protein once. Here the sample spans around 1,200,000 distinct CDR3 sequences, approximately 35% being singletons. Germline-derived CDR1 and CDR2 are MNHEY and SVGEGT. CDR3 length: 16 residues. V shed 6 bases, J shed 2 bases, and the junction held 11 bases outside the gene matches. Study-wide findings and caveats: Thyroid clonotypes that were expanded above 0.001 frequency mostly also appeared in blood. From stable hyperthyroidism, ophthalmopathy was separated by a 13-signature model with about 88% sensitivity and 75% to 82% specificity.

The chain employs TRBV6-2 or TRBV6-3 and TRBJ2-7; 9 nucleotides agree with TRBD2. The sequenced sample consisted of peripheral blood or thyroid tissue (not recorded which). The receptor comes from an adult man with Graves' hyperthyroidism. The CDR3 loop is CASRPLPSGETYEQYF. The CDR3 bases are TGTGCCAGCAGACCCCTGCCTAGCGGGGAAACCTACGAGCAGTACTTC.